The rows below give T cell receptor beta chains drawn from one sample of a study of cytomegalovirus exposure and HLA in healthy donors. Assay: immunoSEQ multiplex PCR; the TCRdb copy retains only in-frame clones and omits some. The profile shows over 130,000 clones, around 75% of them singletons. The sequencing sample was made of PBMCs. Receptors were obtained from a female donor in good health and CMV-seronegative. Each CDR3 is given with its conserved first and last residue. A D gene is named only where the DNA matches it firmly. Rows may omit the clone size; those that give it use once, few, many or a size class.

V	D	J	size	DNA	CDR3
TRBV2	TRBD2	TRBJ2-2	NA	TGTGCCAGCCTGACTAGCGGGATAGGCACCGGGGAGCTGTTTTTT	CASLTSGIGTGELFF
TRBV29-1	TRBD2	TRBJ2-5	NA	TGCAGCGTTGAAGATCCCGGCGGGAGGGCCGAAGAGACCCAGTACTTC	CSVEDPGGRAEETQYF
TRBV4-1	TRBD2	TRBJ2-7	NA	TGCGCCAGCAGCCAACCGGGACTAGCGGTATACGAGCAGTACTTC	CASSQPGLAVYEQYF
TRBV9	NA	TRBJ1-3	NA	TGTGCCAGCAGCGTAGTGCCGGGGTGGCAAGGAAACACCATATATTTT	CASSVVPGWQGNTIYF
TRBV6-6	TRBD1	TRBJ1-5	NA	TGTGCCAGCAGTGGACAGGAATATCAGCCCCAGCATTTT	CASSGQEYQPQHF
TRBV27	TRBD1	TRBJ2-7	NA	TGTGCCAGCAGTCCCCCCCTGGGGACAGGTCCCTACGAGCAGTACTTC	CASSPPLGTGPYEQYF
TRBV6-1	TRBD1	TRBJ1-5	NA	TGTGCCAGCACTCAGGGGGATCAGCCCCAGCATTTT	CASTQGDQPQHF
TRBV5-1	TRBD1	TRBJ1-3	NA	TGCGCCAGCAGCTTACAGGGGGCAAGCTCTGGAAACACCATATATTTT	CASSLQGASSGNTIYF
TRBV29-1	TRBD1	TRBJ2-1	NA	TGCAGCGTTTCAGGGGGCGCCCGAAATGAGCAGTTCTTC	CSVSGGARNEQFF
TRBV28	TRBD2	TRBJ2-7	NA	TGTGCCAGCAGTTTATGGCAGACTAGCGGGAGCTCCTACGAGCAGTACTTC	CASSLWQTSGSSYEQYF
TRBV28	NA	TRBJ1-1	NA	TGTGCCAGCAGTTTTTCTCCGTCCGGTGAAGCTTTCTTT	CASSFSPSGEAFF
TRBV6-1	TRBD1	TRBJ1-5	few	TGTGCCAGCATAGGGACAGGGAACCAGCCCCAGCATTTT	CASIGTGNQPQHF
TRBV30	TRBD1	TRBJ2-7	NA	TGTGCCTCACGGACAGGGGAGGGCGAGCAGTACTTC	CASRTGEGEQYF
TRBV28	NA	TRBJ2-2	NA	TGTGCCAGCAGTTTCTTGGTCGGGAGCGGGAACACCGGGGAGCTGTTTTTT	CASSFLVGSGNTGELFF
TRBV7-9	TRBD2	TRBJ2-4	few	TGTGCCAGCAGCTCCGCTGCCGGGCGGGAGGTTACCAAAAACATTCAGTACTTC	CASSSAAGREVTKNIQYF
TRBV7-9	NA	TRBJ2-1	NA	TGTGCCAGCAGCCTTCACAGGAGACGCCCGTTCTTC	CASSLHRRRPFF
TRBV15	NA	TRBJ2-3	once	TGTGCCACCAGCAGAGATAGACTGGGAGATACGCAGTATTTT	CATSRDRLGDTQYF
TRBV5-1	TRBD2	TRBJ2-7	NA	TGCGCCAGCAGCTTGACTAGCGGTACCTACGAGCAGTACTTC	CASSLTSGTYEQYF
TRBV4-1	TRBD1	TRBJ1-2	NA	TGCGCCAGCAGCCGTCTGACAGGGGAGGACTATGGCTACACCTTC	CASSRLTGEDYGYTF
TRBV5-1	TRBD1	TRBJ1-1	few	TGCGCCAGCAGCCCGACAGGGAGGACCCATATGAACACTGAAGCTTTCTTT	CASSPTGRTHMNTEAFF
TRBV29-1	TRBD1	TRBJ2-2	NA	TGCAGCGTACCGGGACAGGGTAGCACCGGGGAGCTGTTTTTT	CSVPGQGSTGELFF
TRBV19	TRBD1	TRBJ1-3	few	TGTGCCACTGGGGGACAGGCGGGAAACACCATATATTTT	CATGGQAGNTIYF
TRBV7-9	NA	TRBJ2-7	NA	TGTGCCAGCAGCTCGTTCCGGGACAACTCCTACGAGCAGTACTTC	CASSSFRDNSYEQYF
TRBV4-1	NA	TRBJ2-7	NA	TGCGCCAGCAGCCAAGAGAAGAGCTCCGGGGGAGGCGAGCAGTACTTC	CASSQEKSSGGGEQYF
TRBV28	NA	TRBJ2-2	NA	TGTGCCAGCAGTTTAGGGCTCAACACCGGGGAGCTGTTTTTT	CASSLGLNTGELFF
TRBV6-1	TRBD1	TRBJ1-6	NA	TGTGCCAGCATCACGGACAGGGGCTATAATTCACCCCTCCACTTT	CASITDRGYNSPLHF
TRBV13	TRBD1	TRBJ1-1	NA	TGTGCCAGCAGCACTGGGACAGGGGGCGGTACTGAAGCTTTCTTT	CASSTGTGGGTEAFF
TRBV13	TRBD1	TRBJ2-7	NA	TGTGCCAGCAGCCTGAGGGCACAGGGGGTTTACGAGCAGTACTTC	CASSLRAQGVYEQYF
TRBV30	NA	TRBJ2-3	NA	TGTGCCTGGAACGTCGAGGAGGGACTTAGCACAGATACGCAGTATTTT	CAWNVEEGLSTDTQYF
TRBV28	TRBD2	TRBJ2-1	NA	TGTGCCAGCAGCCCTACCGGACTAGGTTCCTACAATGAGCAGTTCTTC	CASSPTGLGSYNEQFF
TRBV29-1	TRBD1	TRBJ1-2	NA	TGCAGCGTTGAGGGGGAGGCAGGGACAGGCACCTTC	CSVEGEAGTGTF
TRBV5-3	NA	TRBJ1-3	NA	TGTGCCAGAAGCTTGGCCCCTTACACAGGCCGCTCTGGAAACACCATATATTTT	CARSLAPYTGRSGNTIYF
TRBV7-6	NA	TRBJ1-1	NA	TGTGCCAGCAGCTTAGCCTGGGGGGAGATGAACACTGAAGCTTTCTTT	CASSLAWGEMNTEAFF
TRBV27	TRBD2	TRBJ2-7	NA	TGTGCCAGCAGATCCCCACCTGGGGGGGCGGGAGGGCCGAGTGAGCAGTACTTC	CASRSPPGGAGGPSEQYF
TRBV4-2	TRBD2	TRBJ2-3	NA	TGTGCCAGCAGCCAAGATCGAGGGCGGGAGGGCACAGATACGCAGTATTTT	CASSQDRGREGTDTQYF
TRBV2	TRBD2	TRBJ2-7	NA	TGTGCCAGCAGTGAGGCTAGCGGGCTTCCCTACGAGCAGTACTTC	CASSEASGLPYEQYF